These 10 T cell receptor beta chains were sequenced from one sample in a study of blood T cell repertoires in COVID-19. Sequenced by immunoSEQ multiplex PCR; TCRdb stores in-frame clones only, minus some. Of 150,000 to 200,000 clones listed, approximately 89% are singletons. Sequencing used peripheral blood. All receptors come from a man in his forties with active or convalescent COVID-19.

This clone was recorded once. This sequence joins TRBV13 and TRBJ2-1; tentatively, D is TRBD1 (6 bases). Trimming left V 8 bases short and J 4 bases short, with 21 bases between. The CDR3 is made up of 16 amino acids. The germline V gene encodes CDR1 PRHDT and CDR2 FYEKMQ (reference sequence). CDR3 DNA: TGTGCCAGCCATGGTTCGGACAGCTATTTATACAATGAGCAGTTCTTC. Protein product: CASHGSDSYLYNEQFF.

The J gene is TRBJ2-2, the V gene TRBV6-2 or TRBV6-3, with a tentative D call TRBD1 (5 bases). With 2 bases removed from V and 0 bases from J, the gap between germline ends came to 16 bases. Per germline, CDR1 MNHEY and CDR2 SVGEGT. The CDR3 runs 18 residues. DNA of the CDR3: TGTGCCAGCAGTTACCCGACAGAAGGGGCACCGAACACCGGGGAGCTGTTTTTT. This translates into CASSYPTEGAPNTGELFF.

The gene calls are TRBV14 and TRBJ1-1, with D unclear. The germline CDR1 and CDR2 sequences are SGHDN and FVKESK. The CDR3 runs to 16 residues. The V end was cut by 1 base, the J end by 3 bases, with 15 bases between. CDR3 sequence reads: CASSQVAGFKDTEAFF. The DNA of the CDR3 is TGTGCCAGCAGCCAAGTAGCCGGGTTCAAGGACACTGAAGCTTTCTTT.

The chain combines TRBV28 with TRBJ1-5; TRBD1 agrees at 8 bases. Germline CDR1 is MDHEN and CDR2 is SYDVKM. After removal of 4 bases from V and 3 bases from J, the junction contained 8 bases not matched to a gene. The CDR3 has 16 amino acids. CDR3 bases: TGTGCCAGCAGTTATACCGGGACAGGAGACAATCAGCCCCAGCATTTT. Amino acids: CASSYTGTGDNQPQHF.

The chain has TRBV18 and TRBJ1-2, with 9 bases lining up with TRBD1. CDR1 KGHSH and CDR2 LQKENI come from the germline V gene. The ends lost 3 bases at V and 7 bases at J; junction bases unmatched: 6. CDR3 length: 14 amino acids. The CDR3 nucleotides are TGTGCCAGCTCACCTACCGGGACAGGGTTTGGCTACACCTTC. This codes for CASSPTGTGFGYTF.

This rearrangement joins TRBV14 to TRBJ1-1; D uncertain. V gave up 1 base and J gave up 6 bases, with 9 bases separating them. Germline V gene lookup returns CDR1 SGHDN and CDR2 FVKESK. This CDR3 comprises 13 residues. Written as DNA, the CDR3 is TGTGCCAGCAGCCAAGTCCCGGGAGCTGAAGCTTTCTTT. Translation: CASSQVPGAEAFF. Based on the CDR3 plus reference TRBV14 and TRBJ1-1, the full variable domain is EAGVTQFPSHSVIEKGQTVTLRCDPISGHDNLYWYRRVMGKEIKFLLHFVKESKQDESGMPNNRFLAERTGGTYSTLKVQPAELEDSGVYFCASSQVPGAEAFFGQGTRLTVV.

The genes are TRBV7-9 and TRBJ1-2; 12 nucleotides agree with TRBD1. CDR1 is SEHNR, CDR2 FQNEAQ, per germline (reference sequence). The CDR3 consists of 14 residues. The ends lost 4 bases at V and 8 bases at J; junction bases unmatched: 5. CDR3 nucleotides: TGTGCCAGCAGCTCCGGGACAGGGGGCAAAGGCTACACCTTC. Translated, it gives CASSSGTGGKGYTF.

The chain uses TRBV19 and TRBJ1-3; 7 positions agree with TRBD1. Per germline, CDR1 LNHDA and CDR2 SQIVND (reference sequence). The ends lost 6 bases at V and 0 bases at J; junction bases unmatched: 5. The CDR3 loop spans 15 amino acids. The CDR3 sequence is CASSRGVNSGNTIYF. Written as DNA, the CDR3 is TGTGCCAGTAGCAGGGGGGTTAACTCTGGAAACACCATATATTTT.

This chain uses TRBV7-3 with TRBJ2-7; possible D gene TRBD1, 6 bases. Germline V gives CDR1 SGHTA, CDR2 FQGTGA. V lost 5 bases and J 3 bases, leaving 14 bases between the germline ends. The CDR3 is 14 residues long. The CDR3 protein is CASSPAGGSYEQYF. For the CDR3, the DNA is TGTGCCAGCAGCCCTGCTGGGGGCAGCTACGAGCAGTACTTC.

The V call is TRBV29-1, the J call TRBJ2-1; 10 nucleotides agree with TRBD1. Germline CDR1 is SQVTM and CDR2 is ANQGSEA. Trimming took 7 bases from V and 1 from J; bases not matched to a gene: 7. This CDR3 has 15 residues. The CDR3 protein is CSARRGQGSYNEQFF. DNA for the CDR3: TGCAGCGCCCGACGGGGACAGGGGTCCTACAATGAGCAGTTCTTC.